Below are 14 T cell receptor beta chains sequenced from a single sample in a study of sequential checkpoint blockade in melanoma. Data came from immunoSEQ multiplex PCR; TCRdb stores just in-frame clones and leaves some out. This table holds some 2,000 clones, approximately 19% found once. This sample's treatment: randomized to nivolumab then ipilimumab (arm A) or the reverse (arm B). The sequencing used tumor tissue (inferred from file names), collected from a patient given nivolumab and ipilimumab in sequence. These TCRs come from a human donor with melanoma.

This clone has a count of ten or more. The rearrangement uses TRBV7-6 and TRBJ1-5, with TRBD1 matching over 11 bases. Germline assignment: CDR1 SGHVS and CDR2 FNYEAQ. The CDR3 contains 16 residues. Trimming took 4 bases from V and 6 from J; bases not matched to a gene: 8. The CDR3 spells CASSSSGQGASQPQHF. The CDR3 bases are TGTGCCAGCAGCTCAAGCGGACAGGGGGCCTCTCAGCCCCAGCATTTT.

This chain uses TRBV19 with TRBJ1-5; no firm D call. The CDR3 is made up of 12 amino acids. V was trimmed by 3 bases and J by 5 bases, leaving 5 bases between them. Germline CDR1 LNHDA, CDR2 SQIVND (reference sequence). CDR3 sequence reads: CASSIRYQPQHF. The CDR3 region has the DNA TGTGCCAGTAGTATTCGGTATCAGCCCCAGCATTTT.

The chain employs TRBV6-8 and TRBJ2-1; TRBD1 matches at 7 bases. The CDR3 contains 15 residues. The germline gives CDR1 MNHGY, CDR2 SAAAGT. V shed 5 bases, J shed 5 bases, and the junction held 9 bases outside the gene matches. The CDR3 is CASSGGGQPNNEQFF. Here the CDR3 DNA reads TGTGCCAGCAGTGGTGGGGGACAGCCTAACAATGAGCAGTTCTTC.

In its sample, this clone was seen a few times. This rearrangement joins TRBV30 to TRBJ1-6; D perhaps matches TRBD1 (5 bases). The germline V gene encodes CDR1 GTSNPN and CDR2 SVGIG (reference sequence). This CDR3 contains 14 residues. V shed 4 bases and J shed 8 bases, with 15 bases lying between them. CDR3 region: CAWTAVGLYSPLHF. The CDR3 DNA reads as TGTGCCTGGACCGCAGTGGGGCTTTATTCACCCCTCCACTTT.

This clone came up many times. CDR3 loop: CASSFTGDNQPQHF. The CDR3, as DNA: TGTGCCAGCAGCTTTACAGGGGACAATCAGCCCCAGCATTTT. The chain links TRBV11-3 to TRBJ1-5, with TRBD1 identical over 7 bases. There are 14 residues in the CDR3. Germline CDR1 is SGHNT and CDR2 is YENEEA. Germline trimming cut 3 bases from V and 3 bases from J; bases unmatched to any gene: 2.

The rearrangement joins TRBV6-8 to TRBJ1-2; 9 nucleotides align to TRBD1. With 7 bases clipped from V and 8 bases from J, the junction kept 11 bases outside the gene matches. Germline V CDR1 and CDR2: MNHGY, SAAAGT. The CDR3 spans 14 residues. This CDR3 is CASTPGDRDAGYTF. For the CDR3, the DNA is TGTGCCAGCACTCCGGGGGACAGGGATGCGGGCTACACCTTC.

The rearrangement joins TRBV5-1 to TRBJ1-3; TRBD1 aligns across 9 bases. V lost 3 bases, J lost 0 bases, and 4 bases stayed unmatched. In germline, CDR1 is SGHRS, CDR2 YFSETQ. CDR3 length: 16 amino acids. CDR3 DNA sequence: TGCGCCAGCAGCTCCGGGACAGGGAACTCTGGAAACACCATATATTTT. Its protein is CASSSGTGNSGNTIYF.

This clone has only a few counts. J is TRBJ1-5 and V is TRBV28, with 10 nucleotides matching TRBD1. Trimming took 6 bases from V and 2 from J; bases not matched to a gene: 7. The CDR3 covers 16 residues. Germline lookup yields CDR1 MDHEN and CDR2 SYDVKM. CDR3 DNA: TGTGCCAGCAGGGGACAGGGGTTTCAGGGCAATCAGCCCCAGCATTTT. It specifies CASRGQGFQGNQPQHF.

The gene calls are TRBV5-1 and TRBJ2-7, with D unclear. CDR1 and CDR2 (germline): SGHRS, YFSETQ. Trimming removed 3 bases at V and 0 bases at J, with 10 bases between. CDR3 length: 14 amino acids. The CDR3 region has the DNA TGCGCCAGCAGCTCCGGGCCTTCCTCCTACGAGCAGTACTTC. Its translation: CASSSGPSSYEQYF.

This clone was seen a few times. The DNA for the CDR3 is TGTGCCAGCAGTCGAGGGCTTTCGGGGAGATTGACGGGTGAAAAACTGTTTTTT. Protein: CASSRGLSGRLTGEKLFF. This chain links TRBV28 with TRBJ1-4, with D unclear. V shed 5 bases and J shed 7 bases, with 26 bases lying between them. The CDR3 consists of 18 residues. Germline V lookup: CDR1 MDHEN, CDR2 SYDVKM.

This clone has more than one count but fewer than ten. V gene TRBV19 combines with J gene TRBJ1-4; 9 bases are shared with TRBD1. J gave up 4 bases and V 5 bases, and 2 bases lay outside the gene matches. CDR3 length equals 14 residues. Germline V gene sequence: CDR1 LNHDA, CDR2 SQIVND (reference sequence). The CDR3 sequence: CASSDRGNNEKLFF. Written as DNA, the CDR3 is TGTGCCAGTAGTGACAGGGGGAATAATGAAAAACTGTTTTTT.

This clone was recorded a few times. V usage is TRBV28 and J usage is TRBJ2-7, with D unresolved. Per the germline V gene, CDR1 is MDHEN and CDR2 is SYDVKM. Between the trimmed V and J ends, which lost 2 bases and 1 base, there was a span of 12 bases. The CDR3 loop spans 15 amino acids. CDR3 protein: CASSLEVGYSYEQYF. CDR3 in DNA: TGTGCCAGCAGTTTAGAGGTGGGGTATTCCTACGAGCAGTACTTC.

This chain joins TRBV25-1 and TRBJ2-5; weak D call: TRBD2 (6 bases). V was pared by 5 bases and J by 2 bases, with 12 bases between. CDR3 length equals 14 residues. Germline assignment: CDR1 MGHDK and CDR2 SYGVNS. For the CDR3, the DNA is TGTGCCAGCAGTCTAAGGGGAGGACAAGAGACCCAGTACTTC. Protein product: CASSLRGGQETQYF.

This clone has only a few counts. V and J are TRBV6-8 and TRBJ1-4; tentative D call: TRBD1 (5 bases). This CDR3 has 18 residues. From germline, CDR1 is MNHGY and CDR2 SAAAGT. Trimming stripped 4 bases from V and 0 bases from J, with 18 bases between. The CDR3 sequence: CASSLWGRWTATNEKLFF. In DNA, the CDR3 is TGTGCCAGCAGTTTATGGGGCCGCTGGACCGCAACTAATGAAAAACTGTTTTTT.